The T cell receptor beta chain described here comes from a study of T-cell reconstitution after alpha-beta-depleted transplantation in children (dated by TCRdb to the mid-2010s). Concerning the study at large: Using TCR repertoire profiling, the study followed T-cell immune reconstitution in a quantitative way in children after TCRalphabeta/CD19-depleted allogeneic hematopoietic cell transplantation.

Library method: PCR. Sequencing used an Illumina HiSeq 2500. TCR library preparation used molecular barcoding, with unique molecular identifiers applied to normalize quantification of the TCRbeta repertoire. The raw public data were reprocessed by TCRdb itself: fastp quality trimming at Q25, MiXCR clonotype calling, in-frame beta chains only. One record per CDR3 amino acid sequence lists the most common genes and DNA. Recorded for this sample are around 400,000 distinct CDR3 sequences; 11% of them occurred a single time. 5% to 6.5% of the sample goes to the ten largest clones. The germline V gene provides CDR1 SGHTA and CDR2 FQGNSA. The germline V and J ends show losses of 2 bases and 1 base respectively, and no gene match explains 4 bases of the junction. The CDR3 runs 15 residues from the cysteine to the phenylalanine. Just CDR3 DNA is preserved here, 45 bases in frame from base 1. As to this clonotype: What this receptor recognizes is not known. No base qualities exist here, and no much larger clone lies one base off it.

Sequencing was performed on PBMCs from the stem cell graft donor, taken from the stem cell graft. The chain joins TRBV7-2 to TRBJ1-2, and 7 junction bases match TRBD1. The source of this sequence is a human donor who donated a stem cell graft to a child with acute myeloid leukemia. The CDR3 reads as follows: CASSLFGTVNYGYTF. The DNA sequence reads TGTGCCAGCAGCTTATTCGGGACAGTTAACTATGGCTACACCTTC.